The sequence of this TCR beta chain was determined in a study of graft-versus-host responses after intestinal transplantation (dated by TCRdb to the early 2020s). Regarding the research as a whole: Multivisceral, liver-intestinal, or isolated intestinal transplants were received by the recipients. Every recipient was given anti-thymocyte globulin induction, followed by around three years of maintenance tacrolimus and steroids. Bulk TCR-beta CDR3 sequencing was used to track graft-versus-host and host-versus-graft alloreactive T cell clones in the graft, circulation and bone marrow after intestinal transplantation. Alloreactive clones were identified by sequencing pre-transplant mixed lymphocyte reaction products and comparing these products with unstimulated pre-transplant donor and recipient T cells. The cohort enrolled under 25 intestinal transplant recipients including one retransplant, and a few patients lacking pretransplant specimens were excluded. Donor T cell macrochimerism was defined as a peak of at least 4% donor T cells among recipient peripheral blood mononuclear cells. Rather than being sequenced by the commercial service, samples from a few later patients were sequenced in-house on an Illumina MiSeq and processed with MiXCR.

V sheds 1 base and J sheds 2 bases, leaving 11 bases between their ends. The germline V gene (reference sequence) sets CDR1 to MNHEY and CDR2 to SMNVEV. The CDR3 covers 15 residues, taking in both the cysteine and the phenylalanine. The retained sequence is limited to the CDR3, 45 bases, with the frame set at the first base. Overall study outcomes, separate from this receptor: Early after transplant, peak levels of circulating GvH clones were associated with declines in HvG clones. The conclusions were limited by the relatively low number and heterogeneity of the intestinal transplant patients. In patients with donor T cell macrochimerism, the allografts had high GvH to HvG T cell clonal ratios. GvH clones turned up in recipient bone marrow, with some appearing earlier in ileal mucosa or blood, a pattern consistent with an intestinal mucosal origin.

Library generation was performed with the immunoSEQ multiplex PCR assay. For most patients, genomic DNA was isolated using the Qiagen DNeasy Blood and Tissue Kit and was shipped frozen to Adaptive Biotechnologies for TCR sequencing. High-throughput TCR-beta CDR3 sequencing of genomic DNA from most patients was performed by Adaptive Biotechnologies. As for the original processing: TCR sequencing data were retrieved from Adaptive's ImmunoSEQ software for some 19 patients, whereas a few other patients were processed with MiXCR and VDJtools. To correct CD4 versus CD8 sorting errors, any sequence found in both subsets at a frequency ratio below 5:1 was removed. CDR3 nucleotide sequences shared by donor and recipient were removed because the origin of these sequences could not be assigned. To count as alloreactive, a clone needed at least 2-fold expansion over unstimulated cells and a minimum CFSE-low frequency of 0.002% (template counts) or 0.001% (read counts). Mappable clones were those detected in sequenced pre-transplant spleen, lymph node, or MLR CFSE-low populations of the donor or recipient. Cumulative frequency of alloreactive clones was calculated as a percentage of all sequences weighted by copy number. TCRdb re-hosts the immuneACCESS table, in-frame sequences only. Its copies lack some clones; in the studies checked, an unresolved V gene accounts for under half of them, and the cause for the rest is not known. V, J and clone size were drawn from that table, and D and trimming were deduced from the DNA. This sample comprises about 8,000 clones, roughly 30% of them detected only once. The ten largest clones capture about 2% of the sample.

Taken with the paper, the label for time point translates to: cells obtained before transplantation from donor or recipient. In mixed lymphocyte reactions, some 200,000 CFSE-labeled pre-transplant responders were plated with some 200,000 irradiated violet-dye-labeled stimulators and cultured for 6 days. After the mixed lymphocyte reaction, proliferating CD3+CD4+CFSE-low and CD3+CD8+CFSE-low responder cells were FACS-sorted on a BD Influx sorter. This clone was seen a handful of times. Base qualities were left out, and no much larger clone turns up one base away. The sequence was collected from a human patient who received an intestinal transplant. This sequence uses TRBV27 and TRBJ1-1; the D gene remains uncertain. Specimen: alloreactive CD8+ T cells from a mixed lymphocyte reaction culture, collected before intestinal transplant. The sample's cell subset or site, from its label and the paper: CFSE-low proliferating T cells sorted from roughly 6-day pre-transplant mixed lymphocyte reaction (GvH or HvG direction). CDR3 region: CASSLYGNVNTEAFF. The DNA sequence reads TGTGCCAGCAGTTTATACGGGAATGTCAACACTGAAGCTTTCTTT.